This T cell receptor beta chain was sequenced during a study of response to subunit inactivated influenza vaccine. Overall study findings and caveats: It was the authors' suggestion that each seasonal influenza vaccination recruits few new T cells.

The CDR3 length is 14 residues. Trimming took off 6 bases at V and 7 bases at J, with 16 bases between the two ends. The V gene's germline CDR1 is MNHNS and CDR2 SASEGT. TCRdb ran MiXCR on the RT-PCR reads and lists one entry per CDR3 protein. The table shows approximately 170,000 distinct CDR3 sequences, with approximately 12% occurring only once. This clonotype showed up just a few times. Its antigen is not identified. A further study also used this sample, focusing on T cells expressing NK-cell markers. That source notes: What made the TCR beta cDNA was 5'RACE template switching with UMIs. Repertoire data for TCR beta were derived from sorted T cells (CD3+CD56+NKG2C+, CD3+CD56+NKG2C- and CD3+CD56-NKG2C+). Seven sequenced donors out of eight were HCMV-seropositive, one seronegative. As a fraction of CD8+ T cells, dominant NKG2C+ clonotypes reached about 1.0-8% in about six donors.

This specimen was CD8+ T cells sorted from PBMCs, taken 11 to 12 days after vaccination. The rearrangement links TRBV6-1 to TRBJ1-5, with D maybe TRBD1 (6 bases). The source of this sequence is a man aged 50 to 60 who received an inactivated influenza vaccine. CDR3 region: CASSDLGGRQPQHF. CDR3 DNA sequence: TGTGCCAGCAGCGACTTAGGGGGGAGGCAGCCCCAGCATTTT.